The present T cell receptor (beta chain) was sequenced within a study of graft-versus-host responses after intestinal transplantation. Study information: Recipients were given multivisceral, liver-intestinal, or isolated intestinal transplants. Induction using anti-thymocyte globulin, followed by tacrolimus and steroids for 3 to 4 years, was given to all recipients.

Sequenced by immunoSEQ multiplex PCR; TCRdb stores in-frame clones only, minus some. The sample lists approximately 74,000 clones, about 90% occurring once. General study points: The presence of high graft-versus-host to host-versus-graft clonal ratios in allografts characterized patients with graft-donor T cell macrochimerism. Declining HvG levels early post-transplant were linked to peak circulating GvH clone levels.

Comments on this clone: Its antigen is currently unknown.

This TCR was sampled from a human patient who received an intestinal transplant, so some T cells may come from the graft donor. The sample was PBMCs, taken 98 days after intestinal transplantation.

CDR3 in DNA: TGTGCCAGCAGCTTGCTATGGGGGATACGTGAAAAACTGTTTTTT. Translated: CASSLLWGIREKLFF. The chain is built from TRBV5-8 and TRBJ1-4; maybe TRBD1 (5 bases). The CDR3 spans 15 residues. Between the trimmed V and J ends, which lost 1 base and 7 bases, there was a span of 14 bases. Germline V gene sequence: CDR1 SGHTS, CDR2 YDEGEE.